Sequencing of this TCR beta chain was carried out in a study of T cell repertoires in cytomegalovirus infection. Comment on this clonotype: No antigen is known for it.

The length of the CDR3 is 16 residues. With 3 bases clipped from V and 7 bases from J, the junction kept 7 bases outside the gene matches. Germline CDR1 SGHTA, CDR2 FQGNSA. In TCRdb, the reads were re-called with MiXCR into one record per CDR3 protein. The sample consists of 45,000 to 50,000 distinct CDR3 sequences, around 21% of them appearing once. J is TRBJ1-6 and V is TRBV7-2; 9 bases are shared with TRBD1. The TCR comes from a human donor in good health (CMV status not recorded). Some clones in this sample may be carry-over from other donors' samples. Sequenced material: CD8+ T cells from cultured PBMCs, taken from culture after CMV antigen stimulation. CDR3 sequence (DNA): TGTGCCAGCAGCTTTCGACCGGGACAGGGAAATTCACCCCTCCACTTT. As protein: CASSFRPGQGNSPLHF.